This T cell receptor (beta chain) was captured in a study of blood T cell repertoires in COVID-19. Overall study: Some COVID-19 samples were acute and others convalescent; all came from the United States, Italy and Spain. PBMCs, B-cell-depleted T cells, or T cells were the source of the cDNA or gDNA that made up the material.

Under the authors' procedure: Cell counts per sample came from amplifying reference gene primers. Clones were sequenced by immunoSEQ multiplex PCR, and TCRdb holds only the in-frame ones, with some missing. The DNA was the basis for D and trimming; V, J and clone size are from that table. The sample carries about 80,000 clones, roughly 80% recorded once. Material: peripheral blood. The sequence was collected from a woman older than 75 with acute or convalescent COVID-19.

The CDR3 nucleotides read TGTGCCAGTAGTGTACAGGTTAGGGATGGCTACACCTTC. This sequence encodes CASSVQVRDGYTF. V gene TRBV19 combines with J gene TRBJ1-2; perhaps TRBD1 as D (5 bases). The CDR3 consists of 13 residues. In germline, CDR1 is LNHDA, CDR2 SQIVND (reference sequence). V lost 5 bases to trimming and J lost 6 bases, with 13 bases between them.